This TCR beta chain emerged from a study of OX40 agonist ivuxolimab in advanced cancers. The CDR3 runs to 15 residues. The V end was cut by 7 bases, the J end by 1 base, with 16 bases between. The germline gives CDR1 LNHDA, CDR2 SQIVND (reference sequence). Assay used: immunoSEQ multiplex PCR; TCRdb lists only in-frame clones, some missing. The sample holds just under 65,000 clones, roughly four fifths seen once. A single count supports this clone. The TCR originated in an adult with an advanced solid tumor such as melanoma, head and neck, liver or kidney cancer. The chain has TRBV19 and TRBJ1-1; D possibly corresponds to TRBD1 (5 bases). Sequencing was performed on CD4+ or CD8+ T cells sorted from blood, taken in a trial of the OX40 agonist ivuxolimab. DNA for the CDR3: TGTGCCAGTACCAGGCAGGGTGGTTGGAACACTGAAGCTTTCTTT. It codes for CASTRQGGWNTEAFF.